The 14 T cell receptor beta chains presented below share a single source sample, sequenced in a study of blood T cell repertoires in COVID-19. The protocol was immunoSEQ multiplex PCR, while the TCRdb copy is restricted to in-frame clones and leaves out a portion. This table has some 56,000 clones, around 80% appearing once. The specimen sequenced was peripheral blood. Receptors were obtained from a woman older than 75 with acute or convalescent COVID-19.

V gene TRBV29-1 combines with J gene TRBJ2-7; D is unresolved. This CDR3 region has 11 residues. V lost 4 bases to trimming and J lost 5 bases, with 9 bases between them. Germline V gene lookup returns CDR1 SQVTM and CDR2 ANQGSEA. The CDR3 DNA sequence: TGCAGCGTTGCCGGGTACCACGAGCAGTACTTC. It encodes CSVAGYHEQYF.

The chain links TRBV11-2 to TRBJ1-6; the D gene is possibly TRBD1 (5 bases). CDR1 SGHAT and CDR2 FQNNGV come from the germline V gene. The V end was cut by 0 bases, the J end by 5 bases, with 8 bases between. The CDR3 consists of 15 residues. CDR3 loop: CASSLDRVNNSPLHF. The CDR3 nucleotides read TGTGCCAGCAGCTTAGACAGGGTCAATAATTCACCCCTCCACTTT.

The rearrangement links TRBV2 to TRBJ1-2; D gene uncertain. CDR3 size: 13 residues. CDR1 SNHLY and CDR2 FYNNEI come from the germline V gene. Deletions cut 6 bases from V and 8 bases from J, with 16 bases between. The CDR3 spells CASSLNNPHGYTF. The CDR3 DNA reads as TGTGCCAGCAGCCTTAACAACCCCCACGGCTACACCTTC.

The rearrangement uses TRBV29-1 and TRBJ1-1; D unclear. Trimming pared 3 bases from V and 0 bases from J, leaving 5 bases between. CDR3 length equals 12 residues. Germline V gene sequence: CDR1 SQVTM, CDR2 ANQGSEA. The CDR3 region has the DNA TGCAGCGTTGACATTTTGAACACTGAAGCTTTCTTT. Translation: CSVDILNTEAFF.

This clone has a handful of counts. The rearrangement uses TRBV18 and TRBJ2-5; 11 bases align to TRBD1. The germline V gene encodes CDR1 KGHSH and CDR2 LQKENI. This CDR3 region has 16 residues. The ends lost 6 bases at V and 5 bases at J; junction bases unmatched: 11. The CDR3 sequence is CASSPGQGASGETQYF. In DNA, the CDR3 is TGTGCCAGCTCGCCCGGACAGGGGGCGAGTGGGGAGACCCAGTACTTC.

V and J are TRBV7-3 and TRBJ1-1, with 7 nucleotides matching TRBD1. Germline trimming cut 4 bases from V and 1 base from J; bases unmatched to any gene: 9. CDR1 is SGHTA, CDR2 FQGTGA, per germline. The CDR3 has 16 amino acids. In DNA, the CDR3 is TGTGCCAGCAGCTCCGAGGACAGGAGAACGAACACTGAAGCTTTCTTT. Its protein product is CASSSEDRRTNTEAFF.

The chain recombines TRBV13 with TRBJ2-1; a weak D match, TRBD2 (6 bases). Germline assignment: CDR1 PRHDT and CDR2 FYEKMQ (reference sequence). This CDR3 spans 14 amino acids. The V end was cut by 5 bases, the J end by 4 bases, with 12 bases between. The CDR3 DNA reads TGTGCCAGCAGCGAACCGGGACTTTACAATGAGCAGTTCTTC. Residues: CASSEPGLYNEQFF.

The chain combines TRBV19 with TRBJ2-2, with 11 bases that match TRBD1. The germline V gene has CDR1 LNHDA and CDR2 SQIVND (reference sequence). This CDR3 has 16 residues. The V gene end was trimmed by 6 bases and the J gene end by 6 bases; junction bases not matched to a gene: 9. CDR3: CASRTPGQGGAGELFF. CDR3 DNA sequence: TGTGCCAGTAGGACACCGGGACAGGGGGGCGCCGGGGAGCTGTTTTTT.

V and J are TRBV3-1 (or the pseudogene TRBV3-2) and TRBJ2-7; 7 bases agree with TRBD1. The CDR3 is 14 amino acids. Trimming at V came to 5 bases and at J to 6 bases, leaving 10 bases not matched to a gene. The germline gives CDR1 LGHDT, CDR2 YNNKEL (reference sequence). In DNA form, the CDR3 reads TGTGCCAGCAGCGTTTGGGGACAGAGAGGCGAGCAGTACTTC. Protein product: CASSVWGQRGEQYF.

Written as DNA, the CDR3 is TGTGCCAGTGATATGGCAGGGTATGGCTACACCTTC. Its translation is CASDMAGYGYTF. The chain carries TRBV6-4 and TRBJ1-2, with D maybe TRBD1 (5 bases). Germline-derived CDR1 and CDR2 are MRHNA and SNTAGT. The V gene lost 9 bases and the J gene lost 5 bases, with 13 bases spanning the gap. The CDR3 is 12 amino acids.

The CDR3 DNA sequence: TGTGCCAGCAGCTTAGCCGCAGGGGGTACCTATGGCTACACCTTC. Encoded protein: CASSLAAGGTYGYTF. The chain joins TRBV7-2 to TRBJ1-2; 7 nucleotides match TRBD1. CDR1 is SGHTA, CDR2 FQGNSA, per germline. V gave up 0 bases and J gave up 4 bases; unmatched junction bases: 5. This CDR3 contains 15 residues.

The chain couples TRBV7-2 to TRBJ2-1; TRBD2 matches 12 bases. The trim removed 5 bases at V and 9 bases at J, leaving 5 bases unmatched. CDR1 is SGHTA and CDR2 is FQGNSA in the germline V gene. The length of the CDR3 is 14 residues. CDR3 amino acids: CASSPRTSGIEQFF. Written as DNA, the CDR3 is TGTGCCAGCAGCCCCCGGACTAGCGGGATTGAGCAGTTCTTC.

The V and J genes are TRBV27 and TRBJ1-1; tentative D call: TRBD1 (6 bases). The CDR3 contains 15 residues. Trimming left V 4 bases short and J 0 bases short, with 12 bases between. Germline V gene lookup returns CDR1 MNHEY and CDR2 SMNVEV (reference sequence). CDR3 sequence reads: CASSSWDNMNTEAFF. In nucleotides, the CDR3 is TGTGCCAGCAGTTCGTGGGACAACATGAACACTGAAGCTTTCTTT.

The V call is TRBV7-9, the J call TRBJ2-7, with D possibly TRBD2 on 6 matching bases. The CDR3 is 12 residues long. Germline V gene lookup returns CDR1 SEHNR and CDR2 FQNEAQ (reference sequence). V lost 7 bases to trimming and J lost 8 bases, with 15 bases between them. This chain's CDR3 is CASINMEGQQYF. The CDR3 region has the DNA TGTGCCAGCATCAATATGGAGGGTCAGCAGTACTTC.